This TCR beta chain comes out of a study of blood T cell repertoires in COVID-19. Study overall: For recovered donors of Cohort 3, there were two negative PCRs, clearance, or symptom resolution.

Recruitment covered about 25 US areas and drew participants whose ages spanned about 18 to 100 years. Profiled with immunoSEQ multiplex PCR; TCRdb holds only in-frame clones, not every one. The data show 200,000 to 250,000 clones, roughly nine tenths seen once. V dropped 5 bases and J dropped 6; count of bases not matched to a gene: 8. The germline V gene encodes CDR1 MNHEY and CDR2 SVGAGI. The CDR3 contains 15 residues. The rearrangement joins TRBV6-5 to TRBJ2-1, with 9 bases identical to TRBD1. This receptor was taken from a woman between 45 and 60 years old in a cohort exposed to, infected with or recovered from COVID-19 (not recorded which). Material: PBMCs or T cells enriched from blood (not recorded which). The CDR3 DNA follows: TGTGCCAGCAGTCCCTCGGACAGGGGTAGCAATGAGCAGTTCTTC. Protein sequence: CASSPSDRGSNEQFF.